This TCR beta chain stems from a study of lymphopenia after photon versus proton radiotherapy. Sequencing used immunoSEQ multiplex PCR; TCRdb keeps in-frame clones, though not all of them. The table shows approximately 65,000 clones, with 75% to 90% occurring only once. CDR3 length equals 17 residues. CDR1 LNHDA and CDR2 SQIVND come from the germline V gene (reference sequence). V was shortened by 7 bases and J by 2 bases, with 18 bases between the two germline ends. The receptor was isolated from a man of 80 years or more with esophageal cancer. This specimen consisted of peripheral blood, obtained from a patient treated with proton-based radiotherapy. The chain links TRBV19 to TRBJ2-6; possible D gene TRBD1, 7 bases. CDR3 DNA sequence: TGTGCCAGTACCCGAGGAGGAGGGGGCCCTGGGGCCAACGTCCTGACTTTC. Translation gives CASTRGGGGPGANVLTF.